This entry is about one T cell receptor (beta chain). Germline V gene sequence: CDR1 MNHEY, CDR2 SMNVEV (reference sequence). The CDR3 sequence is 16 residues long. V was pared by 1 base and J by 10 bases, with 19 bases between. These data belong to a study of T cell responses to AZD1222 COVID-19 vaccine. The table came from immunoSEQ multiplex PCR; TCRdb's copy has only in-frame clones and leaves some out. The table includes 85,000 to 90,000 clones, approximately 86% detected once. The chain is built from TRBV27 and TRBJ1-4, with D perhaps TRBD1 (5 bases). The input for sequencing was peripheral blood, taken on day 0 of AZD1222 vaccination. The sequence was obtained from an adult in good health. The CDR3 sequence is CASSLLPPAAGGKLFF. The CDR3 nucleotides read TGTGCCAGCAGTTTATTGCCCCCGGCCGCCGGGGGAAAACTGTTTTTT.